This entry lists 26 T cell receptor beta chains sequenced from one sample in a study of human T cells and chemical hapten exposure (dated by TCRdb to about 2021). What the time point label conveys for this sample: patch test 1, 2 weeks after DPC sensitization. The treatment or condition label on this specimen signifies: therapeutic diphenylcyclopropenone sensitization with weekly scalp DPC. The protocol used for the library was RACE. Sequenced on a NextSeq 500. TCRdb's own reprocessing of the public reads used fastp at Q25 and MiXCR and kept productive beta chains. One record per CDR3 amino acid sequence lists the most common genes and DNA. The sample includes more than 65,000 distinct CDR3 sequences, with 25% to 40% observed a single time. The ten largest clones add up to 8.9% of the sample. This sample comprised whole blood, obtained in connection with sensitization to the hapten diphenylcyclopropenone (DPC). Source of these receptors: a man aged 40-49 years with alopecia areata. Some clones in this sample may be carry-over from other donors' samples.

This chain joins TRBV6-6 and TRBJ1-1; D not certain. The CDR3 is 12 residues long. V was pared by 0 bases and J by 7 bases, with 6 bases between. Germline loops: CDR1 MNHNY, CDR2 SVGAGI (reference sequence). The CDR3 is CASSYSMGEAFF. The CDR3 coding sequence is TGTGCCAGCAGTTACTCGATGGGTGAAGCTTTCTTT.

The rearrangement joins TRBV6-6 to TRBJ1-1, with TRBD1 as a possible D gene (6 bases). Germline loops: CDR1 MNHNY, CDR2 SVGAGI (reference sequence). The CDR3 consists of 15 residues. Trimming pared 7 bases from V and 4 bases from J, leaving 19 bases between. CDR3 coding DNA: TGTGCCAGCAAAATAACCGGGACATCTCTCACTGAAGCTTTCTTT. Its translation: CASKITGTSLTEAFF.

J is TRBJ1-5 and V is TRBV7-9, with 7 bases matching TRBD1. With 1 base clipped from V and 6 bases from J, the junction kept 6 bases outside the gene matches. This CDR3 has 15 residues. The germline CDR1 and CDR2 sequences are SEHNR and FQNEAQ (reference sequence). The CDR3 spells CASSLEGAGIQPQHF. CDR3 sequence (DNA): TGTGCCAGCAGCTTAGAGGGGGCAGGAATTCAGCCCCAGCATTTT.

The rearrangement joins TRBV4-1 to TRBJ1-3, with D possibly TRBD1 on 6 matching bases. This CDR3 contains 17 residues. CDR1 and CDR2 from the germline V gene are MGHRA and YSYEKL. V gave up 3 bases and J gave up 0 bases, with 15 bases separating them. The CDR3 is CASSHLPQGNSGNTIYF. DNA for the CDR3: TGCGCCAGCAGCCACCTACCTCAGGGGAACTCTGGAAACACCATATATTTT.

V usage is TRBV10-3 and J usage is TRBJ2-6; D not certain. This CDR3 has 16 residues. V lost 0 bases to trimming and J lost 1 base, with 7 bases between them. In germline, CDR1 is ENHRY, CDR2 SYGVKD. CDR3 bases: TGTGCCATCAGTGAGTCGTCAATTTCTGGGGCCAACGTCCTGACTTTC. Translated: CAISESSISGANVLTF.

The rearrangement links TRBV3-1 to TRBJ1-5; no firm D call. V was pared by 4 bases and J by 4 bases, with 11 bases between. The CDR3 loop spans 14 amino acids. The germline gives CDR1 LGHDT, CDR2 YNNKEL (reference sequence). The CDR3 loop is CASSPREHNQPQHF. CDR3 sequence (DNA): TGTGCCAGCAGCCCCCGAGAGCATAATCAGCCCCAGCATTTT.

The rearrangement links TRBV5-1 to TRBJ2-3; 10 bases line up with TRBD2. Trimming removed 4 bases from V and 1 base from J; junction bases left unmatched: 6. Per germline, CDR1 SGHRS and CDR2 YFSETQ. The CDR3 loop spans 16 amino acids. In DNA, the CDR3 is TGCGCCAGCAGCCCACGGACTAGCGGAGGCACAGATACGCAGTATTTT. Encoded protein: CASSPRTSGGTDTQYF.

The chain employs TRBV28 and TRBJ2-3; a possible D gene is TRBD2 (7 bases). The CDR3 consists of 16 residues. V lost 5 bases, J lost 0 bases, and 15 bases lay in between. CDR1 is MDHEN, CDR2 SYDVKM, per germline. The DNA of the CDR3 is TGTGCCAGCAGTCCCCTCCGGGGGGCTAGCACAGATACGCAGTATTTT. Encoded protein: CASSPLRGASTDTQYF.

The chain couples TRBV12-3 or TRBV12-4 to TRBJ1-1; D is unresolved. V was shortened by 7 bases and J by 1 base, with 16 bases between the two germline ends. The CDR3 consists of 15 residues. Here the CDR3 reads CASTRSAGWNTEAFF. The CDR3 DNA follows: TGTGCCAGCACCCGCTCCGCAGGATGGAACACTGAAGCTTTCTTT.

V is TRBV15 and J is TRBJ2-3, with a tentative D call TRBD2 (5 bases). Germline V gene sequence: CDR1 LNHNV, CDR2 YYDKDF (reference sequence). Trimming stripped 2 bases from V and 0 bases from J, with 9 bases between. The CDR3 length is 15 residues. This chain's CDR3 is CATSRSSMSTDTQYF. DNA for the CDR3: TGTGCCACCAGCAGATCTAGCATGAGCACAGATACGCAGTATTTT.

The rearrangement uses TRBV27 and TRBJ2-4; D gene ambiguous. Germline V gene data show CDR1 as MNHEY and CDR2 as SMNVEV (reference sequence). The V and J ends lost 2 bases and 0 bases respectively, with 8 bases between them. This CDR3 spans 15 amino acids. The CDR3 region has the DNA TGTGCCAGCAGTTTAGGTGTTGGAGCCAAAAACATTCAGTACTTC. This codes for CASSLGVGAKNIQYF.

This clonotype was seen only once. This may come from a read error, since a much larger clone is one base off. The chain carries TRBV29-1 and TRBJ2-3, with 8 bases identical to TRBD1. V lost 7 bases to trimming and J lost 2 bases; unmatched junction nucleotides: 8. This CDR3 is 14 amino acids long. Germline CDR1 is SQVTM and CDR2 is ANQGSEA. The DNA for the CDR3 is TGCAGCGCCAGGGACAGGTGGTTCACAGATACGCAGTATTTT. It yields the protein CSARDRWFTDTQYF.

This clonotype was detected only a few times. The chain carries TRBV9 and TRBJ2-2, with D perhaps matching TRBD2 (5 bases). Germline V lookup: CDR1 SGDLS, CDR2 YYNGEE. Trimming removed 0 bases from V and 0 bases from J, with 9 bases in between. There are 16 residues in the CDR3. Written as DNA, the CDR3 is TGTGCCAGCAGCGTAGGTGCGGACTCGAACACCGGGGAGCTGTTTTTT. Translation: CASSVGADSNTGELFF.

This clonotype showed up just a few times. The chain is built from TRBV15 and TRBJ2-3; no definite D call. Germline V gives CDR1 LNHNV, CDR2 YYDKDF (reference sequence). The CDR3 covers 16 residues. Between the trimmed V and J ends, which lost 1 base and 2 bases, there was a span of 13 bases. The CDR3 nucleotides read TGTGCCACCAGCAGAGTCAAGGTTTTTTACACAGATACGCAGTATTTT. It encodes CATSRVKVFYTDTQYF.

The chain is built from TRBV4-1 and TRBJ2-5; 10 nucleotides align to TRBD1. This CDR3 has 16 residues. CDR1 and CDR2 from the germline V gene are MGHRA and YSYEKL. J gave up 4 bases and V 1 base, and 6 bases lay outside the gene matches. CDR3 in DNA: TGCGCCAGCAGCCAAGGCGACAGGGGGCATTCAGAGACCCAGTACTTC. This encodes CASSQGDRGHSETQYF.

This chain links TRBV11-2 with TRBJ1-2; no clear D. In germline, CDR1 is SGHAT, CDR2 FQNNGV. V gave up 7 bases and J gave up 6 bases, with 9 bases separating them. The CDR3 is 11 residues long. The DNA for the CDR3 is TGTGCCAGCACAGGTGACCATGGCTACACCTTC. Translating it yields CASTGDHGYTF.

In its sample, this clonotype was seen a few times. The V call is TRBV28, the J call TRBJ2-7, with D unresolved. The CDR3 loop spans 11 amino acids. Deletions cut 4 bases from V and 3 bases from J, with 4 bases between. The germline CDR1 and CDR2 sequences are MDHEN and SYDVKM. The DNA of the CDR3 is TGTGCCAGCAGTTATTACTACGAGCAGTACTTC. It yields the protein CASSYYYEQYF.

This CDR3 is CASSKGQGNTEAFF. The CDR3 nucleotides read TGTGCCAGCAGTAAAGGACAGGGTAACACTGAAGCTTTCTTT. The V gene is TRBV2, the J gene TRBJ1-1; 8 bases are a match to TRBD1. CDR1 and CDR2 (germline): SNHLY, FYNNEI. After removal of 5 bases from V and 2 bases from J, the junction contained 4 bases not matched to a gene. CDR3 length: 14 residues.

The CDR3: CSAGRGRYEQYF. CDR3 DNA: TGCAGTGCCGGTCGAGGGCGGTACGAGCAGTACTTC. This rearrangement joins TRBV20-1 to TRBJ2-7, with D possibly being TRBD2 (5 bases). The germline V gene encodes CDR1 DFQATT and CDR2 SNEGSKA (reference sequence). The V and J ends lost 6 bases and 4 bases respectively, with 13 bases between them. This CDR3 spans 12 amino acids.

The J gene is TRBJ2-7, the V gene TRBV6-5; 8 nucleotides match TRBD1. Unmatched junction bases numbered 9, after V lost 6 bases and J lost 5 bases. The CDR3 consists of 14 residues. The germline gives CDR1 MNHEY, CDR2 SVGAGI. This chain's CDR3 is CASRNQGAGDEQYF. CDR3 nucleotides: TGTGCCAGCAGAAACCAGGGGGCAGGCGACGAGCAGTACTTC.

This clonotype was picked up a small number of times. V usage is TRBV14 and J usage is TRBJ2-3; the D gene is possibly TRBD2 (5 bases). V was shortened by 0 bases and J by 0 bases, with 13 bases between the two germline ends. The CDR3 spans 17 residues. Germline-derived CDR1 and CDR2 are SGHDN and FVKESK. For the CDR3, the DNA is TGTGCCAGCAGCCAAGATTTGCGGGCCTTTAGCACAGATACGCAGTATTTT. Encoded protein: CASSQDLRAFSTDTQYF. The full variable domain, with the rest looked up from reference TRBV14 and TRBJ2-3, is EAGVTQFPSHSVIEKGQTVTLRCDPISGHDNLYWYRRVMGKEIKFLLHFVKESKQDESGMPNNRFLAERTGGTYSTLKVQPAELEDSGVYFCASSQDLRAFSTDTQYFGPGTRLTVL.

This chain connects TRBV4-1 to TRBJ2-7; 9 bases match TRBD1. CDR1 and CDR2 from the germline V gene are MGHRA and YSYEKL. J lost 3 bases, V lost 0 bases, and 9 bases had no gene match. This CDR3 is built from 17 residues. This CDR3 reads CASSQESPGTGFYEQYF. CDR3 bases: TGCGCCAGCAGCCAAGAATCCCCCGGGACAGGGTTCTACGAGCAGTACTTC.

The rearrangement uses TRBV7-8 and TRBJ2-2; D is ambiguous. V lost 1 base and J 0 bases, leaving 6 bases between the germline ends. This CDR3 spans 15 amino acids. Germline V lookup: CDR1 SGHVS, CDR2 FQNEAQ. The CDR3 DNA reads TGTGCCAGCAGCTTAGGCGCCACGAACACCGGGGAGCTGTTTTTT. Translated, it gives CASSLGATNTGELFF.

V gene TRBV6-5 combines with J gene TRBJ2-1; 8 bases agree with TRBD2. CDR3 size: 17 residues. Germline V gives CDR1 MNHEY, CDR2 SVGAGI. V trimming: 2 bases; J trimming: 0 bases; junction bases outside the gene matches: 6. The CDR3 sequence is CASSYRSGGSSYNEQFF. The DNA of the CDR3 is TGTGCCAGCAGTTACCGTTCGGGAGGGAGCTCCTACAATGAGCAGTTCTTC.

The chain employs TRBV20-1 and TRBJ2-7; 10 nucleotides align to TRBD1. The length of the CDR3 is 16 residues. The V gene end was trimmed by 0 bases and the J gene end by 4 bases; junction bases not matched to a gene: 9. Germline V CDR1 and CDR2: DFQATT, SNEGSKA (reference sequence). The chain's CDR3 is CSARDWDRGRMYEQYF. CDR3 bases: TGCAGTGCTAGAGATTGGGACAGGGGCCGGATGTACGAGCAGTACTTC.

The CDR3 DNA reads as TGTGCCAGCAGCGCAAGACAGGGGACGGAGGAGTACTTC. Its protein is CASSARQGTEEYF. The genes are TRBV7-2 and TRBJ2-7; 8 nucleotides align to TRBD1. Germline assignment: CDR1 SGHTA and CDR2 FQGNSA. V trimming: 5 bases; J trimming: 11 bases; junction bases outside the gene matches: 11. This CDR3 is built from 13 residues. The full variable domain, its missing parts supplied by reference TRBV7-2 and TRBJ2-7, is GAGVSQSPSNKVTEKGKDVELRCDPISGHTALYWYRQSLGQGLEFLIYFQGNSAPDKSGLPSDRFSAERTGGSVSTLTIQRTQQEDSAVYLCASSARQGTEEYFGPGTRLTVT.